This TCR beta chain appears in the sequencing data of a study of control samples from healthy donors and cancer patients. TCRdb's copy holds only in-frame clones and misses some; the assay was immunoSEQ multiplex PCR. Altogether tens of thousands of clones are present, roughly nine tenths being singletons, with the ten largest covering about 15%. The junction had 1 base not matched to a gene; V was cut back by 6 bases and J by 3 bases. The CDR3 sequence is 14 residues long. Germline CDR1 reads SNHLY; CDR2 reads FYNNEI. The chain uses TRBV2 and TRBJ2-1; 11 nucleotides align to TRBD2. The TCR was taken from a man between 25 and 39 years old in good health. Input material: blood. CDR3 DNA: TGTGCCAGCAGCGGGACTAGCGGCTACAATGAGCAGTTCTTC. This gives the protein CASSGTSGYNEQFF. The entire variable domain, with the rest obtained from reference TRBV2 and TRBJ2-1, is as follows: EPEVTQTPSHQVTQMGQEVILRCVPISNHLYFYWYRQILGQKVEFLVSFYNNEISEKSEIFDDQFSVERPDGSNFTLKIRSTKLEDSAMYFCASSGTSGYNEQFFGPGTRLTVL.